This entry lists 4 T cell receptor beta chains sequenced from one sample in a study of cytomegalovirus exposure and HLA in healthy donors. PCR used 60 Vbeta primers and 13 Jbeta primers. Assay used: immunoSEQ multiplex PCR; TCRdb lists only in-frame clones, some missing. The data contain around 200,000 clones, around four fifths of them singletons. Sequenced: PBMCs. The receptors were gathered from a woman aged 45-65 years in good health and CMV-seropositive.

The gene calls are TRBV5-4 and TRBJ1-2; no clear D. The CDR3 consists of 13 residues. V gave up 4 bases and J gave up 3 bases, with 10 bases separating them. Germline V gene lookup returns CDR1 SGHNT and CDR2 YYREEE (reference sequence). CDR3 residues: CASSPGQDYGYTF. The DNA for the CDR3 is TGTGCCAGCAGCCCCGGTCAAGACTATGGCTACACCTTC.

The chain links TRBV5-6 to TRBJ1-5; no firm D call. V was cut by 3 bases and J by 2 bases, with 6 bases left in between. This CDR3 is 13 amino acids long. Germline lookup yields CDR1 SGHDT and CDR2 YYEEEE. The CDR3 loop reads CASSYIGNQPQHF. The CDR3 DNA reads TGTGCCAGCAGCTATATAGGCAATCAGCCCCAGCATTTT.

V gene TRBV18 combines with J gene TRBJ1-5; possibly TRBD1 for D (5 bases). This CDR3 has 15 amino acids. CDR1 is KGHSH, CDR2 LQKENI, per germline. V was pared by 3 bases and J by 3 bases, with 12 bases between. The CDR3 DNA sequence: TGTGCCAGCTCACCCGGGGGGGGGACCAATCAGCCCCAGCATTTT. This translates into CASSPGGGTNQPQHF.

This chain links TRBV7-9 with TRBJ1-2, with D perhaps matching TRBD1 (6 bases). Looked up from germline, CDR1 is SEHNR and CDR2 is FQNEAQ (reference sequence). The V and J ends lost 2 bases and 2 bases respectively, with 12 bases between them. CDR3 size: 15 residues. The CDR3 loop is CASSLNDRINYGYTF. For the CDR3, the DNA is TGTGCCAGCAGCTTAAATGACAGGATCAACTATGGCTACACCTTC.